These 20 T cell receptor beta chains were sequenced from one sample in a study of siplizumab effects on memory and regulatory T cells. Data came from immunoSEQ multiplex PCR; TCRdb stores just in-frame clones and leaves some out. The sample holds around 7,000 clones; approximately 70% are singletons and the top ten take 48%. The sequencing input was effector memory CD8+ T cells sorted from blood. Specified subset: unstimulated CD8+ effector memory T cells. All receptors derive from a human donor in good health.

This chain uses TRBV2 with TRBJ2-5; TRBD1 matches 7 bases. From germline, CDR1 is SNHLY and CDR2 FYNNEI. The trim removed 6 bases at V and 1 base at J, leaving 2 bases unmatched. This CDR3 contains 13 residues. CDR3: CASRTGIQETQYF. The CDR3 region has the DNA TGTGCCAGCAGGACAGGGATCCAAGAGACCCAGTACTTC.

The chain carries TRBV7-9 and TRBJ2-2, with D perhaps TRBD1 (5 bases). V lost 4 bases and J 1 base, leaving 7 bases between the germline ends. The CDR3 extends over 14 amino acids. Germline V gene data show CDR1 as SEHNR and CDR2 as FQNEAQ (reference sequence). In nucleotides, the CDR3 is TGTGCCAGCAGCTCCACAGGGAACACCGGGGAGCTGTTTTTT. Protein: CASSSTGNTGELFF.

V gene TRBV5-8 combines with J gene TRBJ1-1; no reliable D call. V was clipped by 1 base and J by 3 bases, with 10 bases between them. The CDR3 runs to 14 residues. CDR1 is SGHTS, CDR2 YDEGEE, per germline. CDR3 DNA sequence: TGTGCCAGCAGCTTGCCCACTCCTTACACTGAAGCTTTCTTT. This sequence encodes CASSLPTPYTEAFF.

This chain joins TRBV9 and TRBJ1-2; the D is unclear. Deletions cut 0 bases from V and 8 bases from J, with 8 bases between. Germline values: CDR1 SGDLS, CDR2 YYNGEE. The CDR3 extends over 12 amino acids. DNA of the CDR3: TGTGCCAGCAGCGTAGCGGGCAGCGGCTACACCTTC. It encodes CASSVAGSGYTF. The variable domain in full, with the rest retrieved from reference TRBV9 and TRBJ1-2, is DSGVTQTPKHLITATGQRVTLRCSPRSGDLSVYWYQQSLDQGLQFLIQYYNGEERAKGNILERFSAQQFPDLHSELNLSSLELGDSALYFCASSVAGSGYTFGSGTRLTVV.

Of note for this clone: Sequence at one end of the junction differs from germline and may be a read error. The chain joins TRBV28 to TRBJ1-1; TRBD1 matches 7 bases. Germline CDR1 reads MDHEN; CDR2 reads SYDVKM. The CDR3 has 16 residues. CDR3 sequence reads: CVSSIRGDRMNTEAFF. DNA for the CDR3: TGTGTCAGCTCAATTCGGGGGGACAGAATGAACACTGAAGCTTTCTTT.

The chain carries TRBV9 and TRBJ2-5, with 8 nucleotides matching TRBD2. The ends lost 0 bases at V and 5 bases at J; junction bases unmatched: 6. The CDR3 has 15 residues. Germline CDR1 and CDR2: SGDLS and YYNGEE. The DNA for the CDR3 is TGTGCCAGCAGCGTAGCGGGAGGGCCACGTGAGACCCAGTACTTC. Its translation: CASSVAGGPRETQYF.

This clone was detected only once. The rearrangement uses TRBV28 and TRBJ2-3, with 9 bases fitting TRBD1. The junction had 18 bases not matched to a gene; V was cut back by 8 bases and J by 0 bases. The CDR3 extends over 19 amino acids. Germline CDR1 reads MDHEN; CDR2 reads SYDVKM. CDR3 sequence (DNA): TGTGCCAGCGGCCTGGACAGGGGCGATGAAAACTCTAGCACAGATACGCAGTATTTT. As protein: CASGLDRGDENSSTDTQYF.

The chain joins TRBV14 to TRBJ2-7; D unclear. CDR1 and CDR2 (germline): SGHDN, FVKESK. Trimming cost V 1 base and J 5 bases, with 9 bases left between them. The CDR3 has 13 amino acids. The CDR3 DNA reads TGTGCCAGCAGCCAAGGGGTCGAAAACGAGCAGTACTTC. Its protein is CASSQGVENEQYF.

The J gene is TRBJ1-1, the V gene TRBV7-6; no clear D gene. Looked up from germline, CDR1 is SGHVS and CDR2 is FNYEAQ. Trimming took 5 bases from V and 4 from J, leaving 14 bases between them. The CDR3 sequence is 14 residues long. The CDR3 is CASSPPGLTTEAFF. The CDR3 region has the DNA TGTGCCAGCAGCCCACCAGGATTGACCACTGAAGCTTTCTTT.

The table lists this clone with a few counts. The gene calls are TRBV9 and TRBJ2-7, with 12 nucleotides matching TRBD2. The CDR3 has 19 amino acids. The germline V gene has CDR1 SGDLS and CDR2 YYNGEE. V trimming: 4 bases; J trimming: 4 bases; junction bases outside the gene matches: 18. CDR3 sequence (DNA): TGTGCCAGCAGCCTACGCACCGATCTAGCGGGAGGGCAGACGTACGAGCAGTACTTC. It encodes CASSLRTDLAGGQTYEQYF. The complete variable domain, with remaining parts taken from reference TRBV9 and TRBJ2-7, reads DSGVTQTPKHLITATGQRVTLRCSPRSGDLSVYWYQQSLDQGLQFLIQYYNGEERAKGNILERFSAQQFPDLHSELNLSSLELGDSALYFCASSLRTDLAGGQTYEQYFGPGTRLTVT.

The chain uses TRBV7-2 and TRBJ2-1; TRBD1 agrees at 8 bases. In germline, CDR1 is SGHTA, CDR2 FQGNSA. This CDR3 region has 15 residues. J gave up 4 bases and V 6 bases, and 8 bases lay outside the gene matches. CDR3 in amino acids: CASSLTGGTYNEQFF. CDR3 in DNA: TGTGCCAGCAGTCTAACAGGGGGGACATACAATGAGCAGTTCTTC.

This clone has a single count. V is TRBV15 and J is TRBJ2-1; 9 positions agree with TRBD2. Germline assignment: CDR1 LNHNV and CDR2 YYDKDF (reference sequence). Trimming cost V 3 bases and J 3 bases; bases outside gene matches: 6. The CDR3 extends over 16 amino acids. CDR3 in DNA: TGTGCCACCAGCAGCTGGACTAGCGCCCACTACAATGAGCAGTTCTTC. This encodes CATSSWTSAHYNEQFF.

This clone was recorded a few times. J is TRBJ2-1 and V is TRBV5-6; TRBD1 aligns across 7 bases. The length of the CDR3 is 15 residues. J gave up 7 bases and V 3 bases, and 10 bases lay outside the gene matches. Germline V gene data show CDR1 as SGHDT and CDR2 as YYEEEE. The CDR3 nucleotides are TGTGCCAGCAGCTGGGCTCAGGGGGTAGTTAATGAGCAGTTCTTC. It codes for CASSWAQGVVNEQFF.

V is TRBV4-1 and J is TRBJ2-7; 7 bases agree with TRBD1. There are 15 residues in the CDR3. With V trimmed by 1 base and J by 2 bases, 5 bases remained unmatched. Germline assignment: CDR1 MGHRA and CDR2 YSYEKL. This chain's CDR3 is CASSQVSQGAYEQYF. The DNA of the CDR3 is TGCGCCAGCAGCCAAGTTTCCCAGGGGGCCTACGAGCAGTACTTC.

The chain couples TRBV28 to TRBJ2-1; D might be TRBD2 (5 bases). V lost 7 bases and J 15 bases, leaving 22 bases between the germline ends. This CDR3 comprises 13 residues. The germline CDR1 and CDR2 sequences are MDHEN and SYDVKM. The CDR3 spells CASTSNGLRGGFF. CDR3 in DNA: TGTGCCAGCACTTCAAACGGGCTCCGAGGAGGGTTCTTC.

The chain carries TRBV6-1 and TRBJ2-7, with no clear D. V gave up 4 bases and J gave up 2 bases, with 9 bases separating them. Germline V gene data show CDR1 as MNHNS and CDR2 as SASEGT. The CDR3 runs 13 residues. CDR3 sequence (DNA): TGTGCCAGCAGTGTGGGTGAAACCTACGAGCAGTACTTC. This sequence encodes CASSVGETYEQYF.

This rearrangement joins TRBV27 to TRBJ2-1, with 8 bases identical to TRBD2. Unmatched junction bases numbered 8, after V lost 2 bases and J lost 8 bases. The V gene's germline CDR1 is MNHEY and CDR2 SMNVEV (reference sequence). This CDR3 is 15 amino acids long. CDR3 nucleotides: TGTGCCAGCAGTTTAATCAGCGGGAGACGGGATGAGCAGTTCTTC. Translated: CASSLISGRRDEQFF.

The chain joins TRBV6-6 to TRBJ2-5, with D maybe TRBD1 (6 bases). Germline values: CDR1 MNHNY, CDR2 SVGAGI (reference sequence). V shed 5 bases and J shed 0 bases, with 13 bases lying between them. CDR3 length: 15 residues. CDR3 in DNA: TGTGCCAGCAGTCGGACAAGGGGGTACCAAGAGACCCAGTACTTC. The encoded protein is CASSRTRGYQETQYF.

The chain joins TRBV29-1 to TRBJ1-2; D is unclear. The CDR3 is made up of 13 amino acids. V lost 4 bases and J lost 2, with 11 bases in between. Germline CDR1 SQVTM, CDR2 ANQGSEA. Here the CDR3 DNA reads TGCAGCGTTGGTGATACGGAAAACTATGGCTACACCTTC. Amino acids: CSVGDTENYGYTF.

This chain uses TRBV4-1 with TRBJ2-7, with TRBD2 identical over 12 bases. Germline V gene data show CDR1 as MGHRA and CDR2 as YSYEKL. Trimming removed 5 bases from V and 6 bases from J; junction bases left unmatched: 8. CDR3 length: 15 amino acids. The CDR3 DNA reads as TGCGCCAGCAGCGTCCGACTAGCGGGGGTTTCCGAGCAGTACTTC. Translating gives CASSVRLAGVSEQYF.